This T cell receptor (beta chain) was found in a study of blood T cell repertoires in COVID-19. Whole-study context: Sources were T cells, B-cell-depleted T cells, or PBMCs; the material itself was cDNA or gDNA.

TCRdb keeps only in-frame clones here, not all; method: immunoSEQ multiplex PCR. The table has roughly 350,000 clones, about nine tenths seen once. Germline V CDR1 and CDR2: SGHTS, YDEGEE. V dropped 6 bases and J dropped 4 bases, with 13 bases sitting between them. The CDR3 is made up of 13 amino acids. The chain has TRBV5-8 and TRBJ1-2; D gene uncertain. Material: peripheral blood. The receptor's source is a woman in her 70s with COVID-19, enrolled during active disease. As DNA, the CDR3 is TGTGCCAGCAATTGTAGTCTACTCTATGGCTACACCTTC. This sequence encodes CASNCSLLYGYTF.